The 9 T cell receptor beta chains in this list originate from one sample, sequenced in a study of blood T cells in healthy people across ages. Primers used in a second PCR of about 7 to 12 cycles were a sample-barcoded 5' primer and a J-beta primer mix. TCRdb independently ran MiXCR on the 5' RACE reads; one entry per CDR3 protein. The table lists about 650,000 distinct CDR3 sequences, 32% of them singletons. Sequenced: blood. The receptor source for this set is a woman aged 80 or over in good health.

This clonotype appeared a few times. V and J are TRBV6-5 and TRBJ2-2; D remains ambiguous. The CDR3 has 14 amino acids. V was cut by 0 bases and J by 5 bases, with 7 bases left in between. CDR1 MNHEY and CDR2 SVGAGI come from the germline V gene. CDR3 loop: CASSYSDLTGELFF. The CDR3 DNA follows: TGTGCCAGCAGTTACTCTGATCTGACCGGGGAGCTGTTTTTT.

This clonotype was counted at least ten times. The CDR3 reads CASSLAEQIFSGANVLTF. As DNA, the CDR3 is TGCGCCAGCAGCTTGGCTGAACAGATTTTCTCTGGGGCCAACGTCCTGACTTTC. The chain combines TRBV5-1 with TRBJ2-6; D gene unclear. V lost 0 bases and J lost 0, with 13 bases in between. CDR1 is SGHRS, CDR2 YFSETQ, per germline. The CDR3 is 18 amino acids.

This clonotype was observed at least ten times. The genes are TRBV29-1 and TRBJ1-1; a possible D gene is TRBD1 (5 bases). This CDR3 is built from 13 residues. Germline CDR1 reads SQVTM; CDR2 reads ANQGSEA. Trimming shortened V by 5 bases and J by 0 bases, and 10 bases separated the two germline ends. The CDR3 spells CSVWGGMNTEAFF. The CDR3 nucleotides read TGCAGCGTTTGGGGGGGAATGAACACTGAAGCTTTCTTT.

The V call is TRBV2, the J call TRBJ1-5; D perhaps matches TRBD1 (5 bases). V dropped 6 bases and J dropped 1 base, with 10 bases sitting between them. CDR1 is SNHLY and CDR2 is FYNNEI in the germline V gene. This CDR3 spans 14 amino acids. As DNA, the CDR3 is TGTGCCAGCAGGGAAACAGGAAGCAATCAGCCCCAGCATTTT. This translates into CASRETGSNQPQHF.

There are a few counts of this clonotype. The J gene is TRBJ2-2, the V gene TRBV5-1, with 9 bases matching TRBD1. The germline V gene has CDR1 SGHRS and CDR2 YFSETQ. This CDR3 has 15 residues. J was trimmed by 3 bases and V by 4 bases; bases with no gene match: 4. The CDR3 reads CASSRDRGDTGELFF. The CDR3 nucleotides are TGCGCCAGCAGCAGAGACAGGGGGGACACCGGGGAGCTGTTTTTT.

To note about this clonotype: One base away lies a much larger clone, so this may be a sequencing read error. CDR3 sequence: CSVGDSGGAETRAFF. Written as DNA, the CDR3 is TGCAGCGTTGGAGATAGCGGGGGGGCCGAGACAAGGGCGTTCTTC. The chain recombines TRBV29-1 with TRBJ2-1; TRBD2 aligns across 11 bases. Trimming cost V 4 bases and J 15 bases; bases outside gene matches: 17. The length of the CDR3 is 15 residues. Germline CDR1 SQVTM, CDR2 ANQGSEA.

This clonotype has just a few counts. This may stem from a read error, because a much larger clone lies one nucleotide away. V is TRBV15 and J is TRBJ2-5; D remains unclear. V was pared by 0 bases and J by 11 bases, with 13 bases between. The CDR3 is 13 residues long. CDR1 is LNHNV, CDR2 YYDKDF, per germline (reference sequence). CDR3: CATSRDLPNEQYF. The CDR3 nucleotides are TGTGCCACCAGCAGAGATCTTCCGAATGAGCAGTACTTC.

Many counts were recorded for this clonotype. This sequence joins TRBV9 and TRBJ2-5; 12 bases align to TRBD2. Trimming cost V 2 bases and J 4 bases; bases outside gene matches: 3. CDR3 length: 15 residues. Germline V lookup: CDR1 SGDLS, CDR2 YYNGEE. CDR3 sequence: CASSVGLAGPETQYF. CDR3 in DNA: TGTGCCAGCAGCGTCGGACTAGCGGGGCCAGAGACCCAGTACTTC.

The chain recombines TRBV6-1 with TRBJ2-3, with 7 positions matching TRBD2. V gave up 8 bases and J gave up 2 bases; unmatched junction bases: 7. Germline assignment: CDR1 MNHNS and CDR2 SASEGT. The CDR3 is 14 amino acids. CDR3 bases: TGTGCCAGCGGCGGGAGCTGGCACACAGATACGCAGTATTTT. Translating it yields CASGGSWHTDTQYF.